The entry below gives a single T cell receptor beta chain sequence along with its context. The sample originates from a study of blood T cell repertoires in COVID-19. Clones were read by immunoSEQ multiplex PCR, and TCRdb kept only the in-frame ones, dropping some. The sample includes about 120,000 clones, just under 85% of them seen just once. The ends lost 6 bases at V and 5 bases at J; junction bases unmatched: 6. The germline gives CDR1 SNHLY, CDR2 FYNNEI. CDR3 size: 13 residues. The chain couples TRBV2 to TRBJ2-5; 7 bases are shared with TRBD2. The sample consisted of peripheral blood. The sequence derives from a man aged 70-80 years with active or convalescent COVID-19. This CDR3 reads CASSLTSAETQYF. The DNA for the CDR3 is TGTGCCAGCAGCCTTACTAGCGCCGAGACCCAGTACTTC.